These 26 T cell receptor beta chains came from one sample sequenced in a study of monozygotic twins with inflammatory bowel disease. No DNA is given; TCRdb re-called the 5' RACE reads and lists each CDR3 protein once. This specimen shows over 150,000 distinct CDR3 sequences; the ten leading clones hold 2.4%. The specimen sequenced was blood. These receptors were obtained from a human donor with ulcerative colitis or Crohn's disease, or a healthy co-twin of an affected twin (not recorded which).

The V gene is TRBV5-4, the J gene TRBJ2-5; the D call from TCRdb, TRBD1, cannot be confirmed without DNA. Germline assignment: CDR1 SGHNT and CDR2 YYREEE (reference sequence). This CDR3 has 14 residues. CDR3 protein: CASSLWGGQETQYF.

This chain uses TRBV4-3 with TRBJ2-5; with no DNA, the TCRdb D assignment of TRBD2 cannot be verified. Per germline, CDR1 LGHNA and CDR2 YSLEER. The CDR3 contains 15 residues. The CDR3 sequence is CASSQLLAAQETQYF.

The V gene is TRBV19, the J gene TRBJ2-1; TCRdb indicates TRBD2, and absent DNA this call remains unverified. There are 15 residues in the CDR3. Germline-derived CDR1 and CDR2 are LNHDA and SQIVND (reference sequence). CDR3 region: CASRRSTSGYNEQFF.

The V and J genes are TRBV4-3 and TRBJ2-1; the TCRdb D gene call, TRBD2, has no DNA to confirm it. In germline, CDR1 is LGHNA, CDR2 YSLEER. CDR3 length: 17 residues. CDR3 sequence: CASRPTLISGVLNEQFF.

The V call is TRBV20-1, the J call TRBJ1-2; the TCRdb call, TRBD1, lacks DNA for checking. CDR1 is DFQATT, CDR2 SNEGSKA, per germline (reference sequence). The CDR3 loop spans 14 amino acids. The CDR3 reads CSARRTFDGTGYTF.

V gene TRBV12-3 or TRBV12-4 combines with J gene TRBJ2-7; the TRBD1 assignment by TCRdb is unverifiable without DNA. CDR3 length: 16 amino acids. The CDR3 spells CASSPVGSGGKYEQYF.

The chain joins TRBV6-1 to TRBJ1-1; TCRdb's D call of TRBD1 is untestable without DNA. In germline, CDR1 is MNHNS, CDR2 SASEGT. This CDR3 contains 13 residues. This CDR3 is CASSRDRNNEAFF.

The genes are TRBV6-1 and TRBJ2-1; checking the TCRdb D call of TRBD1 is not possible without DNA. Germline V lookup: CDR1 MNHNS, CDR2 SASEGT. The CDR3 contains 14 residues. The CDR3 loop reads CASSEGDLYNEQFF.

The gene calls are TRBV11-2 and TRBJ2-1; no DNA is available, so the TRBD1 call from TCRdb remains unchecked. CDR1 and CDR2 from the germline V gene are SGHAT and FQNNGV. The CDR3 sequence is 16 residues long. CDR3 residues: CASSGGPRGSYNEQFF.

This chain links TRBV7-9 with TRBJ2-3. This CDR3 region has 16 residues. Germline values: CDR1 SEHNR, CDR2 FQNEAQ (reference sequence). The CDR3 region is CASSLVGRPSTDTQYF.

The chain joins TRBV5-1 to TRBJ2-2; the TRBD1 assignment by TCRdb is unverifiable without DNA. Germline V lookup: CDR1 SGHRS, CDR2 YFSETQ. The CDR3 totals 14 residues. The chain's CDR3 is CASRIVTGTGELFF.

V gene TRBV5-1 combines with J gene TRBJ2-2. Looked up from germline, CDR1 is SGHRS and CDR2 is YFSETQ. This CDR3 is 16 amino acids long. CDR3 loop: CASSLVRESHTGELFF.

The chain combines TRBV5-1 with TRBJ2-2; TCRdb picks TRBD1, but there is no DNA to check that call. The CDR3 extends over 15 amino acids. Germline V gives CDR1 SGHRS, CDR2 YFSETQ. This CDR3 is CASSLSGTGAGELFF.

The chain has TRBV5-6 and TRBJ2-1; TCRdb's D gene call, TRBD2, goes unchecked for lack of DNA. This CDR3 has 15 residues. Germline lookup yields CDR1 SGHDT and CDR2 YYEEEE. The CDR3 protein is CASSLMSSDFNEQFF.

V is TRBV5-6 and J is TRBJ2-2; without DNA, the TCRdb call of TRBD1 cannot be checked. Germline V lookup: CDR1 SGHDT, CDR2 YYEEEE. The CDR3 is made up of 15 amino acids. The CDR3 protein is CASSFAGTIYQELFF.

The gene calls are TRBV7-9 and TRBJ1-2. CDR3 length equals 14 residues. Germline values: CDR1 SEHNR, CDR2 FQNEAQ (reference sequence). CDR3 region: CASSLAGTNYGYTF.

The chain employs TRBV10-3 and TRBJ1-5; the D call from TCRdb, TRBD1, cannot be confirmed without DNA. The CDR3 contains 15 residues. Looked up from germline, CDR1 is ENHRY and CDR2 is SYGVKD. CDR3 protein: CAISSGGIGNQPQHF.

The chain uses TRBV10-2 and TRBJ2-5; TCRdb names TRBD2, which stays unverified in the absence of DNA. The CDR3 has 12 residues. Germline V lookup: CDR1 WSHSY, CDR2 SAAADI. The CDR3 here is CASGKSKETQYF.

The chain combines TRBV25-1 with TRBJ1-2; the TRBD1 assignment by TCRdb is unverifiable without DNA. Germline CDR1 reads MGHDK; CDR2 reads SYGVNS. The length of the CDR3 is 12 residues. The CDR3 loop reads CASRDRGQGYTF.

The chain carries TRBV3-1 and TRBJ1-5. The germline V gene has CDR1 LGHDT and CDR2 YNNKEL (reference sequence). This CDR3 comprises 16 residues. The CDR3: CASSQVMSASNQPQHF.

The rearrangement joins TRBV7-9 to TRBJ2-7. This CDR3 comprises 14 residues. Germline V gene data show CDR1 as SEHNR and CDR2 as FQNEAQ (reference sequence). The CDR3 protein is CASTHERLLYEQYF.

The chain carries TRBV28 and TRBJ2-1; TCRdb's D gene call, TRBD1, goes unchecked for lack of DNA. The CDR3 sequence is 13 residues long. The germline V gene encodes CDR1 MDHEN and CDR2 SYDVKM. This CDR3 reads CASRRDVYNEQFF.

The chain links TRBV12-3 or TRBV12-4 to TRBJ2-7. This CDR3 has 14 residues. This chain's CDR3 is CASSLEWRTYEQYF.

The V and J genes are TRBV5-1 and TRBJ2-5. CDR3 length equals 15 residues. Per germline, CDR1 SGHRS and CDR2 YFSETQ. The CDR3 protein is CASSWGSVTQDMKYF.

The V call is TRBV11-2, the J call TRBJ1-1. This CDR3 contains 15 residues. CDR1 and CDR2 from the germline V gene are SGHAT and FQNNGV. CDR3 residues: CASSRIAGQNTEAFF.

This chain links TRBV5-1 with TRBJ2-1; without DNA, the TCRdb call of TRBD2 cannot be checked. Germline V gene sequence: CDR1 SGHRS, CDR2 YFSETQ. This CDR3 contains 14 residues. The CDR3 spells CASSRRGGYNEQFF.